The entry below gives a single T cell receptor (beta chain) sequence along with its context. Profiling relied on immunoSEQ multiplex PCR, and the TCRdb table lists in-frame clones only, not all of them. The sample carries 170,000 or so clones, 60% to 80% recorded once. Germline loops: CDR1 SEHNR, CDR2 FQNEAQ (reference sequence). The CDR3 is 16 amino acids. Trimming took 3 bases from V and 0 from J, leaving 11 bases between them. This record belongs to a study of blood T cell repertoires in COVID-19. Participants were aged roughly 18 to 100 years from 20 to 30 US areas. This clonotype originated in a woman between 45 and 60 years old who had recovered from COVID-19. The rearrangement uses TRBV7-9 and TRBJ1-4; the D is unclear. Sequenced sample: PBMCs or T cells enriched from blood (not recorded which). The CDR3 nucleotides are TGTGCCAGCAGCTTTCGGTTTGGAGCAACTAATGAAAAACTGTTTTTT. This gives the protein CASSFRFGATNEKLFF.